This entry is about one TCR beta chain. The study drew participants aged roughly 18 to 95 years from roughly 25 US areas. Contact with a PCR-confirmed or clinician-diagnosed COVID-19 case occurred within 2 weeks of entry. These data belong to a study of blood T cell repertoires in COVID-19. Assay used: immunoSEQ multiplex PCR; TCRdb lists only in-frame clones, some missing. The sample has hundreds of thousands of clones, approximately 90% seen once. Trimming at V came to 2 bases and at J to 1 base, leaving 4 bases not matched to a gene. Germline V lookup: CDR1 MNHEY, CDR2 SMNVEV (reference sequence). The CDR3 consists of 15 residues.

The sequence was collected from a man aged 50-59 years who had been exposed to COVID-19. The V and J genes are TRBV27 and TRBJ1-2; 7 bases map to TRBD1. Sequenced sample: PBMCs or T cells enriched from blood (not recorded which). The CDR3 region is CASSLDPGGNYGYTF. The DNA of the CDR3 is TGTGCCAGCAGTTTAGATCCAGGGGGTAACTATGGCTACACCTTC.